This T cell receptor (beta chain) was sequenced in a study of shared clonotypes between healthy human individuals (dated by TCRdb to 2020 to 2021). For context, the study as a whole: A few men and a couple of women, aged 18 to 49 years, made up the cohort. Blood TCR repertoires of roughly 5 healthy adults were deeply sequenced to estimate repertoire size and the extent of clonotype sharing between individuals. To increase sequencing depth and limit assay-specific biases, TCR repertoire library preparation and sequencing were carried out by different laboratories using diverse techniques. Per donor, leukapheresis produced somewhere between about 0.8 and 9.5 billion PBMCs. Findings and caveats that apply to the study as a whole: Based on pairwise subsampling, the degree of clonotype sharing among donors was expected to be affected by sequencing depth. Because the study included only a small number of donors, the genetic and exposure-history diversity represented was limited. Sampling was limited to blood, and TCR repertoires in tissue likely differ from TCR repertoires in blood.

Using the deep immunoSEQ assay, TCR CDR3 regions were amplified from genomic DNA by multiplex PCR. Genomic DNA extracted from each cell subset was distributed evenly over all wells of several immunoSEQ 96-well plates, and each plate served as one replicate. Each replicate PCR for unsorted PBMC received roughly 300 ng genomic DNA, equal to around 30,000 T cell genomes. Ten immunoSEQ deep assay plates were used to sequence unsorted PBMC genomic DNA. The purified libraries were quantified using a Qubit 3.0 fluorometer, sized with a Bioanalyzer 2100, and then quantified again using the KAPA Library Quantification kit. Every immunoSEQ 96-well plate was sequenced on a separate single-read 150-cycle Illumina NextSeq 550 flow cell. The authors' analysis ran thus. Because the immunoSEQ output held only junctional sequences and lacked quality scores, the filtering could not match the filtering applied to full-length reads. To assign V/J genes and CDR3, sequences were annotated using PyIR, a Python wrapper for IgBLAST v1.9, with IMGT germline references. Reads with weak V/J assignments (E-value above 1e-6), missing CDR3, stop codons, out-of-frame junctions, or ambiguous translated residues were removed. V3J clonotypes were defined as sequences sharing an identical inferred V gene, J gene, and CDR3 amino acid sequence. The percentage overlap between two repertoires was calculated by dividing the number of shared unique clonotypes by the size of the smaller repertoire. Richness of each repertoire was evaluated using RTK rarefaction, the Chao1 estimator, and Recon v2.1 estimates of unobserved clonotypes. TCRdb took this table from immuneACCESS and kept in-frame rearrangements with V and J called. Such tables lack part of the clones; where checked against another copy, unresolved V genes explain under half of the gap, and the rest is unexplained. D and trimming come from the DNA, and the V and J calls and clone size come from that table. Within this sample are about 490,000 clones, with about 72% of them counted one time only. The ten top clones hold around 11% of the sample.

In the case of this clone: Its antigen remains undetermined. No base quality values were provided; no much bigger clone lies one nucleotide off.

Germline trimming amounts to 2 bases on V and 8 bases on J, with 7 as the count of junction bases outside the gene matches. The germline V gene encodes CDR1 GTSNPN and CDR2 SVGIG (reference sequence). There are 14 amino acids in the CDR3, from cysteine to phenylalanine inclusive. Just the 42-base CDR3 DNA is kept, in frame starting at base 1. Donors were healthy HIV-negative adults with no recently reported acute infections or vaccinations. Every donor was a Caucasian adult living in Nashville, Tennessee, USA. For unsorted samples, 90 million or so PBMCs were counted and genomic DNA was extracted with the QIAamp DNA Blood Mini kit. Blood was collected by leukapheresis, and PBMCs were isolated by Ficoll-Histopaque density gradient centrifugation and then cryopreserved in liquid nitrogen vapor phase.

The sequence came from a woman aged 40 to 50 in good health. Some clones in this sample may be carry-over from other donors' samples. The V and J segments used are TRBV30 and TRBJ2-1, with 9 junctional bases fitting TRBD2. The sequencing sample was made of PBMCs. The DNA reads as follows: TGTGCCTGGAGTTATGGACTAGCGAACGATGAGCAGTTCTTC. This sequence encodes CAWSYGLANDEQFF.